This paragraph reports one TCR beta chain. What it binds is unknown. Other DNA sequences within the sample encode an identical CDR3. This entry belongs to a study of T cell responses to AZD1222 COVID-19 vaccine. The study, taken as a whole, reports: Clonal diversity may have been underestimated in mostly white British donors.

Assay used: immunoSEQ multiplex PCR; TCRdb lists only in-frame clones, some missing. The sample lists some 170,000 clones, 85% to 95% seen once, with 5.1% in the top ten. Second-dose timings of about 4 or about 12 weeks were pooled. This sequence originates from an adult who received the AZD1222 COVID-19 vaccine. This specimen was peripheral blood, taken 28 days after the second AZD1222 dose.

CDR3 residues: CASSLQGNTEAFF. The DNA for the CDR3 is TGTGCCAGCAGTTTACAGGGAAACACTGAAGCTTTCTTT. This chain connects TRBV27 to TRBJ1-1; D possibly corresponds to TRBD1 (5 bases). V was clipped by 2 bases and J by 2 bases, with 6 bases between them. Germline CDR1 and CDR2: MNHEY and SMNVEV (reference sequence). The CDR3 covers 13 residues.